The entry that follows covers one TCR beta chain sequence. Its specificity is unknown. The record originates from a study of shared clonotypes between healthy human individuals. For every subset, genomic DNA was evenly distributed across several immunoSEQ plates. Per sorted-subset replicate PCR, input was approximately 0.2 ug DNA, representing 30,000 or so T cell genomes. Clones were read by immunoSEQ multiplex PCR, and TCRdb kept only the in-frame ones, dropping some. The sample has about 2.3 million clones, roughly 92% seen once; the top ten hold 0.37%. There are 13 residues in the CDR3. The V and J ends lost 2 bases and 0 bases respectively, with 6 bases between them. Germline CDR1 and CDR2: SGHDT and YYEEEE. Study-wide points: What naive subsets generally showed was a larger estimated richness than memory subsets showed.

The specimen was naive CD4+ T cells from PBMCs. As for subset: CD45RA+ positively selected. The V and J genes are TRBV5-6 and TRBJ2-7; D is unresolved. This receptor was obtained from a man aged 18 to 30 in good health. Some clones in this sample may be carry-over from other donors' samples. The CDR3: CASSFAVSYEQYF. The CDR3 DNA reads as TGTGCCAGCAGCTTCGCAGTCTCCTACGAGCAGTACTTC.